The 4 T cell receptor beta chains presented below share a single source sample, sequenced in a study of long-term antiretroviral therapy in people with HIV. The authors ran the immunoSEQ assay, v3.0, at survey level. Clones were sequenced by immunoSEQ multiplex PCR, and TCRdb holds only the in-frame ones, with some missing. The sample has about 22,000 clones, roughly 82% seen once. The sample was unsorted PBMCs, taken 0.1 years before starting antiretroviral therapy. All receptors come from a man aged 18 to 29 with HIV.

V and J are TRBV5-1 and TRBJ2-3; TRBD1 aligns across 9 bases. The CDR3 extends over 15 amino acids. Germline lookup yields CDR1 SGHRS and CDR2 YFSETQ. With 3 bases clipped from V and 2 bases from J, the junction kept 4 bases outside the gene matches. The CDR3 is CASSSGQGHTDTQYF. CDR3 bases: TGCGCCAGCAGCTCGGGACAGGGACACACAGATACGCAGTATTTT.

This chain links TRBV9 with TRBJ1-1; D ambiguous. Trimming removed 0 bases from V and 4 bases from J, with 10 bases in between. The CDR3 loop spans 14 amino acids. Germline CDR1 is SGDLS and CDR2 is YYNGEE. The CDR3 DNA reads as TGTGCCAGCAGCGTAGTTGGAGCGGCCACTGAAGCTTTCTTT. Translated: CASSVVGAATEAFF.

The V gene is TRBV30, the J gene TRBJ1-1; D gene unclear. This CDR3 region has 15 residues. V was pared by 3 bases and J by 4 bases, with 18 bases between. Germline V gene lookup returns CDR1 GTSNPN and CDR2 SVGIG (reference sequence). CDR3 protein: CAWRPLGELVTEAFF. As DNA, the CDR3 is TGTGCCTGGAGACCTCTCGGGGAACTGGTCACTGAAGCTTTCTTT.

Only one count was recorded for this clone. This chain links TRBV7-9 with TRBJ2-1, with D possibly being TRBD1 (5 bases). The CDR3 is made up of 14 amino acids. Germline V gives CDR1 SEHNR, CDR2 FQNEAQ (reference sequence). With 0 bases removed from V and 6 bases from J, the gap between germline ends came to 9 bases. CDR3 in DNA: TGTGCCAGCAGCTTAGCGGGGCGAGGCAATGAGCAGTTCTTC. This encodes CASSLAGRGNEQFF.